The 25 T cell receptor beta chains below come from one sample, sequenced in a study of blood T cell repertoires in COVID-19. Assay used: immunoSEQ multiplex PCR; TCRdb lists only in-frame clones, some missing. Of fewer than 250,000 clones in the sample, 70% to 90% are singletons; the top ten hold more than 10%. Source material: PBMCs or T cells enriched from blood (not recorded which). All receptors derive from a man aged 30 to 39 who had recovered from COVID-19.

This clone has a single count. The chain recombines TRBV9 with TRBJ2-1, with TRBD2 as a possible D gene (5 bases). Per germline, CDR1 SGDLS and CDR2 YYNGEE. The V end lost 0 bases, the J end lost 7 bases, and 8 bases lay between the germline ends. CDR3 length equals 13 residues. The CDR3 loop is CASSVADWNEQFF. In nucleotides, the CDR3 is TGTGCCAGCAGCGTAGCGGACTGGAATGAGCAGTTCTTC.

The J gene is TRBJ2-1, the V gene TRBV28, with 8 positions matching TRBD2. CDR3 length: 16 amino acids. Germline V lookup: CDR1 MDHEN, CDR2 SYDVKM. Germline trimming cut 4 bases from V and 6 bases from J; bases unmatched to any gene: 11. CDR3 residues: CASSSGSGSRSNEQFF. The CDR3 region has the DNA TGTGCCAGCAGTTCGGGAAGCGGGAGTAGGTCCAATGAGCAGTTCTTC.

Only one count was recorded for this clone. This chain uses TRBV3-1 (or the pseudogene TRBV3-2) with TRBJ1-4; no clear D gene. CDR3 length equals 14 residues. Trimming pared 5 bases from V and 6 bases from J, leaving 13 bases between. The V gene's germline CDR1 is LGHDT and CDR2 YNNKEL (reference sequence). CDR3 amino acids: CASSETAGYEKLFF. DNA for the CDR3: TGTGCCAGCAGCGAAACAGCTGGGTATGAAAAACTGTTTTTT.

The CDR3 DNA is TGTGCCAGCAGCAAGCCGGACAGACCCAAAGAGACCCAGTACTTC. It translates to CASSKPDRPKETQYF. V and J are TRBV5-8 and TRBJ2-5; tentative D call: TRBD1 (6 bases). Germline CDR1 reads SGHTS; CDR2 reads YDEGEE. There are 15 residues in the CDR3. Trimming removed 4 bases at V and 3 bases at J, with 16 bases between.

V usage is TRBV29-1 and J usage is TRBJ2-3, with a possible D match to TRBD2 (5 bases). Trimming cost V 8 bases and J 4 bases, with 13 bases left between them. The length of the CDR3 is 12 residues. Germline V lookup: CDR1 SQVTM, CDR2 ANQGSEA. The CDR3 reads CSPTREADTQYF. The CDR3 nucleotides read TGCAGCCCGACGAGGGAAGCAGATACGCAGTATTTT.

The chain is built from TRBV18 and TRBJ2-7; 7 positions match TRBD1. Germline V CDR1 and CDR2: KGHSH, LQKENI. V dropped 2 bases and J dropped 0; count of bases not matched to a gene: 7. The CDR3 runs to 16 residues. The CDR3 sequence: CASSPGGRGSSYEQYF. CDR3 coding DNA: TGTGCCAGCTCACCAGGGGGCAGGGGGAGCTCCTACGAGCAGTACTTC.

CDR3 in DNA: TGTGCCACCAGCCCACAGGGTACCAATCAGCCCCAGCATTTT. It is translated as CATSPQGTNQPQHF. This chain joins TRBV15 and TRBJ1-5, with D perhaps TRBD1 (6 bases). Germline V lookup: CDR1 LNHNV, CDR2 YYDKDF (reference sequence). The CDR3 extends over 14 amino acids. Trimming took off 5 bases at V and 3 bases at J, with 11 bases between the two ends.

The chain recombines TRBV29-1 with TRBJ2-3; the match to TRBD2 covers 9 bases. V shed 5 bases, J shed 1 base, and the junction held 4 bases outside the gene matches. Looked up from germline, CDR1 is SQVTM and CDR2 is ANQGSEA. The CDR3 is 14 amino acids. The CDR3 nucleotides read TGCAGCGTTAAAGCGGGGGGCGGCACAGATACGCAGTATTTT. Its translation: CSVKAGGGTDTQYF.

A single count supports this clone. The V call is TRBV28, the J call TRBJ2-7, with 8 bases matching TRBD1. From germline, CDR1 is MDHEN and CDR2 SYDVKM. The V gene end was trimmed by 10 bases and the J gene end by 2 bases; junction bases not matched to a gene: 7. CDR3 length equals 13 residues. CDR3 sequence reads: CATAGQATYEQYF. In DNA, the CDR3 is TGTGCCACTGCGGGACAGGCCACCTACGAGCAGTACTTC.

The chain couples TRBV18 to TRBJ1-2; TRBD1 is a possible D gene (6 bases). The germline gives CDR1 KGHSH, CDR2 LQKENI. The V and J ends lost 3 bases and 3 bases respectively, with 11 bases between them. The CDR3 has 14 amino acids. CDR3 residues: CASSPADSDYGYTF. For the CDR3, the DNA is TGTGCCAGCTCACCGGCGGACAGCGACTATGGCTACACCTTC.

The chain carries TRBV28 and TRBJ2-7, with D hard to call. CDR1 is MDHEN, CDR2 SYDVKM, per germline. The V gene lost 4 bases and the J gene lost 4 bases, with 11 bases spanning the gap. There are 13 residues in the CDR3. The CDR3 region has the DNA TGTGCCAGCAGTTCAACTCCGGGTTACGAGCAGTACTTC. Protein product: CASSSTPGYEQYF.

This chain uses TRBV6-1 with TRBJ1-1, with TRBD1 as a possible D gene (5 bases). This CDR3 is built from 13 residues. Germline CDR1 MNHNS, CDR2 SASEGT. V gave up 2 bases and J gave up 11 bases, with 15 bases separating them. As DNA, the CDR3 is TGTGCCAGCAGTGAAACGGCTAACAGGATGGCTTTCTTT. This encodes CASSETANRMAFF.

The count of this clone is one. This chain connects TRBV27 to TRBJ2-2; D ambiguous. The CDR3 spans 11 residues. Per the germline V gene, CDR1 is MNHEY and CDR2 is SMNVEV (reference sequence). Trimming pared 9 bases from V and 6 bases from J, leaving 8 bases between. As DNA, the CDR3 is TGTGCCAGTCTTTTCGCCGGGGAGCTGTTTTTT. This sequence encodes CASLFAGELFF.

This chain's CDR3 is CASIPSGGATGELFF. CDR3 DNA sequence: TGTGCCAGCATCCCTAGTGGGGGGGCCACCGGGGAGCTGTTTTTT. The rearrangement uses TRBV7-9 and TRBJ2-2; tentatively, D is TRBD2 (7 bases). The CDR3 has 15 amino acids. Germline assignment: CDR1 SEHNR and CDR2 FQNEAQ (reference sequence). Trimming stripped 7 bases from V and 4 bases from J, with 16 bases between. Looking up the rest from reference TRBV7-9 and TRBJ2-2 gives the full variable domain: DTGVSQNPRHKITKRGQNVTFRCDPISEHNRLYWYRQTLGQGPEFLTYFQNEAQLEKSRLLSDRFSAERPKGSFSTLEIQRTEQGDSAMYLCASIPSGGATGELFFGEGSRLTVL.

This clone has a single count. The V and J genes are TRBV18 and TRBJ2-7; a possible D gene is TRBD2 (6 bases). V shed 2 bases and J shed 0 bases, with 8 bases lying between them. Germline CDR1 reads KGHSH; CDR2 reads LQKENI. The CDR3 is 14 amino acids. Written as DNA, the CDR3 is TGTGCCAGCTCACCAGGCGGGACCTCCTACGAGCAGTACTTC. This sequence encodes CASSPGGTSYEQYF. The full variable domain, in which reference TRBV18 and TRBJ2-7 provide the parts outside the CDR3, is NAGVMQNPRHLVRRRGQEARLRCSPMKGHSHVYWYRQLPEEGLKFMVYLQKENIIDESGMPKERFSAEFPKEGPSILRIQQVVRGDSAAYFCASSPGGTSYEQYFGPGTRLTVT.

This sequence joins TRBV19 and TRBJ1-4; D is unclear. The germline CDR1 and CDR2 sequences are LNHDA and SQIVND (reference sequence). Trimming removed 3 bases from V and 2 bases from J, with 16 bases in between. The CDR3 runs 17 residues. The CDR3 nucleotides are TGTGCCAGTAGTATTTGGCGAGGGATGGCGACTAATGAAAAACTGTTTTTT. Amino acids: CASSIWRGMATNEKLFF.

The chain uses TRBV11-2 and TRBJ2-2; TRBD1 matches at 7 bases. CDR3 length: 15 residues. Germline V lookup: CDR1 SGHAT, CDR2 FQNNGV. Trimming at V came to 5 bases and at J to 4 bases, leaving 7 bases not matched to a gene. The CDR3 reads CASSPPDRVTGELFF. The CDR3, as DNA: TGTGCCAGCAGCCCACCCGACAGGGTCACCGGGGAGCTGTTTTTT. Full variable domain (missing parts from reference TRBV11-2 and TRBJ2-2): EAGVAQSPRYKIIEKRQSVAFWCNPISGHATLYWYQQILGQGPKLLIQFQNNGVVDDSQLPKDRFSAERLKGVDSTLKIQPAKLEDSAVYLCASSPPDRVTGELFFGEGSRLTVL.

V usage is TRBV15 and J usage is TRBJ1-6; no firm D call. CDR1 LNHNV and CDR2 YYDKDF come from the germline V gene (reference sequence). CDR3 size: 14 residues. Trimming removed 2 bases from V and 4 bases from J, with 6 bases in between. The CDR3 nucleotides read TGTGCCACCAGCAGACAGGTGTATAATTCACCCCTCCACTTT. The encoded protein is CATSRQVYNSPLHF.

The rearrangement joins TRBV4-3 to TRBJ2-2, with 10 bases lining up with TRBD1. The V segment lost 3 bases and the J segment 3 bases; nucleotides outside the gene matches: 4. The germline V gene has CDR1 LGHNA and CDR2 YSLEER. CDR3 size: 16 residues. CDR3 DNA sequence: TGCGCCAGCAGCCAGAGACAGGGGGCTGACACCGGGGAGCTGTTTTTT. Amino acid sequence: CASSQRQGADTGELFF.

This chain connects TRBV7-9 to TRBJ1-4; maybe TRBD1 (5 bases). V was pared by 6 bases and J by 7 bases, with 18 bases between. The CDR3 contains 15 residues. The V gene's germline CDR1 is SEHNR and CDR2 FQNEAQ (reference sequence). This CDR3 reads CASSFVGTRGEKLFF. The CDR3 nucleotides read TGTGCCAGCAGTTTCGTCGGGACTCGCGGTGAAAAACTGTTTTTT. Combining the CDR3 with reference TRBV7-9 and TRBJ1-4 gives the whole variable domain DTGVSQNPRHKITKRGQNVTFRCDPISEHNRLYWYRQTLGQGPEFLTYFQNEAQLEKSRLLSDRFSAERPKGSFSTLEIQRTEQGDSAMYLCASSFVGTRGEKLFFGSGTQLSVL.

This clone was counted once. The rearrangement joins TRBV19 to TRBJ2-2, with D tentatively TRBD1 (6 bases). The CDR3 contains 17 residues. CDR1 and CDR2 from the germline V gene are LNHDA and SQIVND (reference sequence). With 5 bases removed from V and 2 bases from J, the gap between germline ends came to 18 bases. The CDR3 region is CASSLGMTGANTGELFF. The CDR3 nucleotides read TGTGCCAGTAGTTTGGGGATGACAGGCGCTAACACCGGGGAGCTGTTTTTT.

V and J are TRBV4-3 and TRBJ2-1; 8 bases align to TRBD2. CDR3 length: 16 amino acids. Unmatched junction bases numbered 5, after V lost 4 bases and J lost 0 bases. The germline gives CDR1 LGHNA, CDR2 YSLEER. The CDR3 sequence is CASSLAAGGSYNEQFF. CDR3 DNA: TGCGCCAGCAGCCTAGCCGCGGGGGGCTCCTACAATGAGCAGTTCTTC.

The gene calls are TRBV5-6 and TRBJ1-3, with 10 bases matching TRBD1. This CDR3 comprises 15 residues. CDR1 and CDR2 from the germline V gene are SGHDT and YYEEEE. V lost 3 bases, J lost 4 bases, and 4 bases stayed unmatched. The CDR3 DNA is TGTGCCAGCAGCTCTAAGGACAGGGGGGGAAACACCATATATTTT. This codes for CASSSKDRGGNTIYF.

The count of this clone is one. J is TRBJ2-1 and V is TRBV18, with 7 bases fitting TRBD2. In germline, CDR1 is KGHSH, CDR2 LQKENI. V shed 3 bases and J 4 bases; nucleotides not matched to a gene: 15. The CDR3 extends over 18 amino acids. The CDR3 is CASSPPLAAERKYNEQFF. In nucleotides, the CDR3 is TGTGCCAGCTCACCGCCTCTAGCGGCCGAACGCAAATACAATGAGCAGTTCTTC.

J is TRBJ2-7 and V is TRBV4-3, with D possibly matching TRBD2 (5 bases). Trimming cost V 0 bases and J 4 bases, with 13 bases left between them. Germline lookup yields CDR1 LGHNA and CDR2 YSLEER. This CDR3 spans 15 amino acids. The CDR3 region has the DNA TGCGCCAGCAGCCAAGATAGGACGGGGAGTTACGAGCAGTACTTC. Encoded protein: CASSQDRTGSYEQYF.